This T cell receptor beta chain was identified during a study of blood T cell repertoires in COVID-19. Study summary: The United States, Italy and Spain were the sources of the acute and convalescent COVID-19 samples. T cells, B-cell-depleted T cells, or PBMCs provided the cDNA or gDNA that served as material.

The authors' processing: Cell counts per sample came from amplifying reference gene primers. Measured with immunoSEQ multiplex PCR; TCRdb has only the in-frame clones, and not every one. The DNA gave D and trimming, while V, J and clone size come from that table. The sample gives 150,000 or so clones, about four fifths of which show up once; 25% to 30% is in the top ten. V gave up 0 bases and J gave up 4 bases; unmatched junction bases: 6. Germline CDR1 reads SGHRS; CDR2 reads YFSETQ. The CDR3 totals 15 residues. The gene calls are TRBV5-1 and TRBJ2-7; the match to TRBD1 covers 8 bases. The sequence derives from a woman between 55 and 75 years old with acute or convalescent COVID-19. The sample taken for sequencing was peripheral blood. The CDR3 nucleotides read TGCGCCAGCAGCTTGGGGGCAGGGGGCGATTACGAGCAGTACTTC. Encoded protein: CASSLGAGGDYEQYF.